This note documents a single T cell receptor beta chain sequence. As yet, its antigen is unknown. Trimming took 6 bases from V and 3 from J, leaving 18 bases between them. Looked up from germline, CDR1 is SGHRS and CDR2 is YFSETQ. This CDR3 has 15 amino acids. Researchers made TCR beta libraries by using iRepertoire HTBI primers and running Arm-PCR on CDR3 regions. TCRdb re-analysed the multiplex PCR reads in MiXCR, keeping a single row per CDR3 protein. The sample shows some 430,000 distinct CDR3 sequences, 20% to 25% of them seen only once. This sample was included in a study of regulatory T cells in long-lasting Graves disease. Study-level points and caveats: Favored usage of TRBV28, TRBJ1-2 and TRBJ2-5 was recorded in persistent disease. New patients shared around 1,000 public clonotypes, and persistent patients shared more, with around 2,600.

Time point meaning: persistent/refractory GD, antithyroid drugs over 5 years with positive TRAb. Making the TCR library involved RNA that had been extracted from PBMCs. Blood from the periphery, around 9 milliliters in all, was drawn into EDTA tubes. This chain connects TRBV5-1 to TRBJ1-1, with D perhaps matching TRBD1 (6 bases). This TCR was recovered from a female donor with Graves disease. The sequenced sample was peripheral blood mononuclear cells (PBMCs), obtained when the disease was refractory, from a patient treated with antithyroid drugs. The CDR3 DNA reads TGCGCCAGCACCCCGCGGGGGGCTGAGGACACTGAAGCTTTCTTT. Translated, it gives CASTPRGAEDTEAFF.